This TCR beta chain was recovered during a study of shared clonotypes between healthy human individuals. The study, taken as a whole, reports: Naive subsets tended to show greater estimated richness than memory subsets. In the sorted subsets, rarefaction showed sequencing was incomplete despite large depth. Several donors showed sharing of approximately 5% of naive CD4 clonotypes.

Assay execution proceeded at the deep level. This table comes from immunoSEQ multiplex PCR, and its TCRdb copy is limited to in-frame clones, with some not included. Of roughly 1,000,000 clones listed, about four fifths are singletons. This clone was detected a few times. Antigen specificity is unknown. Germline loops: CDR1 SGHNT, CDR2 YYREEE (reference sequence). After removal of 5 bases from V and 10 bases from J, the junction contained 8 bases not matched to a gene. The CDR3 runs 12 residues. The chain uses TRBV5-4 and TRBJ1-2; 7 positions agree with TRBD1. Sequences were obtained from memory CD4+ T cells from PBMCs. Subset in this sample: CD45RA-negative fraction. The source is a man aged 18 to 35 in good health. Some clones in this sample may be carry-over from other donors' samples. In DNA, the CDR3 is TGTGCCAGCAGTAGGACAGGCGATACCTACACCTTC. Translated, it gives CASSRTGDTYTF.